This is a list of T cell receptor beta chains from one sample in a study of glioma-infiltrating T cells. TCRdb re-derived calls from the multiplex PCR reads in MiXCR, one entry per CDR3 protein. The data hold more than 95,000 distinct CDR3 sequences, with approximately 25% observed a single time. What was sequenced was glioma tissue, nonneoplastic brain tissue, or PBMCs (not recorded which). All receptors come from a human donor with low-grade glioma or glioblastoma, undergoing nonglioma brain surgery, or in good health (not recorded which). Each CDR3 is given with its conserved first and last residue. The D gene is left open where the match is weak. Where a row states a size, it is once, few, many or the class of an expanded clone; other rows omit it.

CASSRGSSNQPQHF TGTGCCAGCAGCAGGGGTTCCAGCAATCAGCCCCAGCATTTT TRBJ1-5 many 14 TRBV5-5 -
CASSTSGTRDTQYF TGCGCCAGCAGCACCAGCGGGACCAGAGATACGCAGTATTTT TRBJ2-3 - 14 TRBV7-2 TRBD2
CATSERDRGGGYTF TGTGCCACCAGTGAACGGGACCGAGGGGGAGGCTACACCTTC TRBJ1-2 many 14 TRBV24-1 -
CASSRRTGMINNTEAFF TGTGCCAGCAGCCGCCGGACAGGCATGATTAATAACACTGAAGCTTTCTTT TRBJ1-1 many 17 TRBV7-9 TRBD1
CASRGDRGGYQPQHF TGTGCCAGCAGAGGGGACAGAGGGGGATATCAGCCCCAGCATTTT TRBJ1-5 few 15 TRBV2 TRBD1
CASSLARQGGNTIYF TGCGCCAGCAGCTTGGCCAGGCAGGGCGGAAACACCATATATTTT TRBJ1-3 - 15 TRBV5-1 -
CSASKLAGVTYEQYF TGCAGTGCTAGTAAACTAGCGGGAGTGACCTACGAGCAGTACTTC TRBJ2-7 many 15 TRBV20-1 TRBD2
CASSIPGRTNQPQHF TGTGCCAGTAGTATCCCGGGACGGACGAATCAGCCCCAGCATTTT TRBJ1-5 few 15 TRBV19 -
CASSGRDTQHF TGTGCCAGCAGTGGCAGGGATACGCAGCATTTT TRBJ1-5 few 11 TRBV6-1 -
CASRTTSFADTQYF TGTGCCAGTAGGACGACTAGTTTCGCAGATACGCAGTATTTT TRBJ2-3 many 14 TRBV19 -
CASKPHEGSEQYF TGTGCCAGCAAACCGCACGAAGGGTCCGAGCAGTACTTC TRBJ2-7 many 13 TRBV27 -
CSANPSGVYEQYF TGCAGTGCTAATCCCAGCGGAGTATACGAGCAGTACTTC TRBJ2-7 many 13 TRBV20-1 -
CASSDTGSSYNSPLHF TGTGCCAGCAGTGATACAGGGAGCTCCTATAATTCACCCCTCCACTTT TRBJ1-6 many 16 TRBV25-1 -
CASTEPPDTVITEAFF TGTGCCAGCACCGAGCCGCCGGACACGGTGATAACTGAAGCTTTCTTT TRBJ1-1 many 16 TRBV6-1 -
CSARYRDPQPRVDTQYF TGCAGTGCTAGGTACCGGGACCCCCAGCCCAGGGTGGATACGCAGTATTTT TRBJ2-3 many 17 TRBV20-1 -